This T cell receptor beta chain was documented in a study of blood T cells in healthy people across ages. Then a second PCR, running about 6 to 12 cycles, was carried out with a sample-barcoded 5' primer and a J-beta primer mix. TCRdb redid the calling of the 5' RACE reads with MiXCR, one entry per CDR3 protein. The sample has 1.2 million to 1.5 million distinct CDR3 sequences; around two fifths are singletons. This CDR3 has 16 amino acids. The V segment lost 5 bases and the J segment 2 bases; nucleotides outside the gene matches: 7. CDR1 SEHNR and CDR2 FQNEAQ come from the germline V gene (reference sequence).

The sequenced sample consisted of blood. The chain recombines TRBV7-9 with TRBJ2-3; 10 positions match TRBD1. This clonotype originated in a woman under 30 in good health. CDR3 nucleotide sequence: TGTGCCAGCAGCAGACAGGGGGCAGTTGACACAGATACGCAGTATTTT. It codes for CASSRQGAVDTDTQYF.